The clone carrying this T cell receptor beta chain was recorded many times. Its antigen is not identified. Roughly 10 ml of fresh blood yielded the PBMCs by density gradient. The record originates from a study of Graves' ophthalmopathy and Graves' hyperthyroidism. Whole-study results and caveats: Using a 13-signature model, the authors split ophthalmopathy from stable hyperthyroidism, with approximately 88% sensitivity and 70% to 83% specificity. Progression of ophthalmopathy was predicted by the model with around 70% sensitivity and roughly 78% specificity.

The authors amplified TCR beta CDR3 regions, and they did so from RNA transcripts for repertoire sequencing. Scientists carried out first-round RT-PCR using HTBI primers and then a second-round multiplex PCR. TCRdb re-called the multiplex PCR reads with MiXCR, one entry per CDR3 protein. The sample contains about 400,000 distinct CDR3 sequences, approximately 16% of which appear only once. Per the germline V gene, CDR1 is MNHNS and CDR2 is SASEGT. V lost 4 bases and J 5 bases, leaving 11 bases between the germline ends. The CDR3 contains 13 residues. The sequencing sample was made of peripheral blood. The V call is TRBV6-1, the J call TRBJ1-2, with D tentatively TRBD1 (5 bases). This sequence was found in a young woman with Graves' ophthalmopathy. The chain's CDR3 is CASSGGLLYGYTF. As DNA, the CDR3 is TGTGCCAGCAGTGGGGGACTTCTGTATGGCTACACCTTC.